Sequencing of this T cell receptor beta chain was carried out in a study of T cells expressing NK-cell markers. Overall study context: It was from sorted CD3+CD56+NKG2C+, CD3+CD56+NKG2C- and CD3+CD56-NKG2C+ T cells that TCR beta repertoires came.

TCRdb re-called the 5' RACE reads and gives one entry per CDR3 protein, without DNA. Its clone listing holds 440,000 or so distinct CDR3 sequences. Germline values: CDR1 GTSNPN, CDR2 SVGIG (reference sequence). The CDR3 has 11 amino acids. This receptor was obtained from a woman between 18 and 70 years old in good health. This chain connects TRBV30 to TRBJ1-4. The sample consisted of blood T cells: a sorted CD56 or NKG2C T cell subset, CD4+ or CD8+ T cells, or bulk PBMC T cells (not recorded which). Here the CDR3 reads CGSATNEKLFF.